Sequencing of this T cell receptor (beta chain) was carried out in a study of T cell changes during pregnancy in multiple sclerosis. The CDR3 runs to 14 residues. V dropped 4 bases and J dropped 8; count of bases not matched to a gene: 6. The repertoire was sequenced with immunoSEQ multiplex PCR; TCRdb's copy has only in-frame clones and lacks some. The table has approximately 88,000 clones, roughly 95% seen once; the top ten hold more than 0.85%. This sample comprised peripheral blood, obtained in the second trimester of pregnancy. The genes are TRBV5-3 and TRBJ2-1; 10 bases line up with TRBD1. TRBV5-3 is sorted into the ORF group, with uncertain function. The TCR was taken from a female donor with multiple sclerosis, enrolled in a pregnancy study. The chain's CDR3 is CARSGDRGKDEQFF. CDR3 bases: TGTGCCAGAAGCGGGGACAGGGGCAAGGATGAGCAGTTCTTC.